The 4 T cell receptor beta chains below come from one sample, sequenced in a study of blood T cell repertoires in COVID-19. The table came from immunoSEQ multiplex PCR; TCRdb's copy has only in-frame clones and leaves some out. The data contain some 15,000 clones, 85% to 90% of them singletons. Sequencing was carried out using peripheral blood. Source of these receptors: a human donor in a cohort sampled during active COVID-19.

This chain links TRBV19 with TRBJ2-5, with TRBD1 as a possible D gene (6 bases). The germline CDR1 and CDR2 sequences are LNHDA and SQIVND (reference sequence). V lost 5 bases and J lost 2, with 12 bases in between. CDR3 length: 14 residues. The DNA for the CDR3 is TGTGCCAGTAGTCCCGGGACAACTCAAGAGACCCAGTACTTC. Protein: CASSPGTTQETQYF. The whole variable domain, filled in from reference TRBV19 and TRBJ2-5, reads DGGITQSPKYLFRKEGQNVTLSCEQNLNHDAMYWYRQDPGQGLRLIYYSQIVNDFQKGDIAEGYSVSREKKESFPLTVTSAQKNPTAFYLCASSPGTTQETQYFGPGTRLLVL.

V usage is TRBV11-3 and J usage is TRBJ1-3, with D possibly TRBD1 on 5 matching bases. Between the trimmed V and J ends, which lost 0 bases and 2 bases, there was a span of 20 bases. CDR3 length: 19 amino acids. Germline V lookup: CDR1 SGHNT, CDR2 YENEEA. CDR3 sequence (DNA): TGTGCCAGCAGCTTAGACCCGGCGGGGGGAGTTGGCGCTGGAAACACCATATATTTT. It specifies CASSLDPAGGVGAGNTIYF.

The rearrangement joins TRBV5-1 to TRBJ1-2; tentatively, D is TRBD1 (5 bases). Trimming pared 4 bases from V and 1 base from J, leaving 11 bases between. The CDR3 has 14 residues. The germline gives CDR1 SGHRS, CDR2 YFSETQ. In DNA form, the CDR3 reads TGCGCCAGCAGCCTTATGACAGTTAACTATGGCTACACCTTC. Translating it yields CASSLMTVNYGYTF.

This chain uses TRBV9 with TRBJ2-5; 7 bases map to TRBD2. The J segment lost 7 bases and the V segment lost 1 base, leaving 7 bases of the junction unmatched. CDR1 and CDR2 (germline): SGDLS, YYNGEE. The length of the CDR3 is 14 residues. DNA for the CDR3: TGTGCCAGCAGCGTAAAGCGGGACTCGGGGACCCAGTACTTC. Translated: CASSVKRDSGTQYF.